A selection of T cell receptor beta chains follows, all from one sample in a study of T cells in Graves' hyperthyroidism and ophthalmopathy. One entry per CDR3 protein, called by TCRdb with MiXCR from the multiplex PCR reads. The sample shows around 720,000 distinct CDR3 sequences, 35% of them seen only once. The sequenced sample was blood. These receptors originate from a woman in her thirties or forties with Graves' hyperthyroidism. Both conserved end residues are part of each CDR3. Fields, in order: CDR3 length, clone size, J gene, D gene, V gene, CDR3 DNA, CDR3 protein. D genes are given only for firm matches. Clone size is given for some rows only: seen once, a few or many times, or a class if the clone is expanded.

CDR3 length: 15; clone size: NA; J gene: TRBJ1-5; D gene: NA; V gene: TRBV6-5; CDR3 DNA: TGTGCCATCAGCTACTCGAACGGGGCCGGTCAGCCCCAGCATTTT; CDR3 protein: CAISYSNGAGQPQHF
CDR3 length: 17; clone size: NA; J gene: TRBJ2-6; D gene: TRBD2; V gene: TRBV10-3; CDR3 DNA: TGTGCCATCAGCGGACTAGCGAGAAACTCTGGGGCCAACGTCCTGACTTTC; CDR3 protein: CAISGLARNSGANVLTF
CDR3 length: 15; clone size: NA; J gene: TRBJ2-2; D gene: NA; V gene: TRBV7-7; CDR3 DNA: TGTGCTAGCAGCTTAGAAGGGGTCCTCACCGGGGAGCTGTTTTTT; CDR3 protein: CASSLEGVLTGELFF
CDR3 length: 15; clone size: few; J gene: TRBJ2-5; D gene: TRBD2; V gene: TRBV5-5; CDR3 DNA: TGTGCCAGCGGGACTAGCCGAGGGTACCAAGAGACCCAGTACTTC; CDR3 protein: CASGTSRGYQETQYF
CDR3 length: 14; clone size: NA; J gene: TRBJ1-4; D gene: NA; V gene: TRBV7-2; CDR3 DNA: TGTGCCAGCAGCCCGGGACTTGGGCATGAAAAACTGTTTTTT; CDR3 protein: CASSPGLGHEKLFF
CDR3 length: 13; clone size: many; J gene: TRBJ1-1; D gene: TRBD1; V gene: TRBV19; CDR3 DNA: TGTGCCAGTAGTATCGACAGGGTGTCTGAAGCTTTCTTT; CDR3 protein: CASSIDRVSEAFF
CDR3 length: 14; clone size: once; J gene: TRBJ1-2; D gene: NA; V gene: TRBV19; CDR3 DNA: TGTGCCAGTAGTACCGGGCGGAACATCTATGGCTACACCTTC; CDR3 protein: CASSTGRNIYGYTF
CDR3 length: 10; clone size: many; J gene: TRBJ1-1; D gene: NA; V gene: TRBV29-1; CDR3 DNA: TGCAGCGCTCTGACGGTCGAAGCTTTCTTT; CDR3 protein: CSALTVEAFF
CDR3 length: 14; clone size: many; J gene: TRBJ1-4; D gene: TRBD1; V gene: TRBV19; CDR3 DNA: TGTGCCAGTACCTGGACAGGGGGGAACGAAAAACTGTTTTTT; CDR3 protein: CASTWTGGNEKLFF
CDR3 length: 12; clone size: NA; J gene: TRBJ1-5; D gene: NA; V gene: TRBV12-3/TRBV12-4; CDR3 DNA: TGTGCCAGCAGCACACGGGACCAGCCCCAGCATTTT; CDR3 protein: CASSTRDQPQHF
CDR3 length: 14; clone size: once; J gene: TRBJ2-5; D gene: NA; V gene: TRBV7-2; CDR3 DNA: TGTGCCAGCCAGGGAGGAGGCTACCAAGAGACCCAGTACTTC; CDR3 protein: CASQGGGYQETQYF
CDR3 length: 16; clone size: few; J gene: TRBJ2-3; D gene: NA; V gene: TRBV7-8; CDR3 DNA: TGTGCCAGCAGCTTAAGGGGGTCGACTAGCACAGATACGCAGTATTTT; CDR3 protein: CASSLRGSTSTDTQYF
CDR3 length: 13; clone size: many; J gene: TRBJ1-5; D gene: TRBD1; V gene: TRBV29-1; CDR3 DNA: TGCAGCGCCACGACAGGGGCCGGTCAGCCCCAGCATTTT; CDR3 protein: CSATTGAGQPQHF
CDR3 length: 14; clone size: many; J gene: TRBJ1-1; D gene: TRBD1; V gene: TRBV10-2; CDR3 DNA: TGCGCCAGCAGTCCGGACAGGGGGAGCACTGAAGCTTTCTTT; CDR3 protein: CASSPDRGSTEAFF
CDR3 length: 15; clone size: many; J gene: TRBJ1-1; D gene: NA; V gene: TRBV4-1; CDR3 DNA: TGCGCCAGCAGCCAGGAGGGAGGAATGAACACTGAAGCTTTCTTT; CDR3 protein: CASSQEGGMNTEAFF
CDR3 length: 14; clone size: many; J gene: TRBJ1-1; D gene: NA; V gene: TRBV7-2; CDR3 DNA: TGTGCCAGCAGCCCCCAAGTTAGAGGCACTGAAGCTTTCTTT; CDR3 protein: CASSPQVRGTEAFF
CDR3 length: 15; clone size: NA; J gene: TRBJ1-6; D gene: NA; V gene: TRBV7-1; CDR3 DNA: TGTGCCAGCAGATCAGGGGAGGGTCTACCTTCACCCCTCCACTTT; CDR3 protein: CASRSGEGLPSPLHF
CDR3 length: 15; clone size: once; J gene: TRBJ2-7; D gene: TRBD2; V gene: TRBV7-9; CDR3 DNA: TGTGCCAGCAGCTTTCGAGCCTCCCCCGGGGGGGAGCAGTACTTC; CDR3 protein: CASSFRASPGGEQYF
CDR3 length: 13; clone size: NA; J gene: TRBJ2-5; D gene: NA; V gene: TRBV20-1; CDR3 DNA: TGCAGTGCAGCCCTGGGGGGACAAGAGACCCAGTACTTC; CDR3 protein: CSAALGGQETQYF
CDR3 length: 13; clone size: NA; J gene: TRBJ2-3; D gene: NA; V gene: TRBV29-1; CDR3 DNA: TGCAGCGCAGGACTGGCGTCGGCAGATACGCAGTATTTT; CDR3 protein: CSAGLASADTQYF
CDR3 length: 13; clone size: many; J gene: TRBJ2-5; D gene: TRBD2; V gene: TRBV7-8; CDR3 DNA: TGTGCCAGCAGCTTATCCATAGCGGGAGGGAAGTACTTC; CDR3 protein: CASSLSIAGGKYF
CDR3 length: 14; clone size: NA; J gene: TRBJ1-5; D gene: NA; V gene: TRBV6-5; CDR3 DNA: TGTGCCAGCACTAACGGCCGGGGCAATCAGCCCCAGCATTTT; CDR3 protein: CASTNGRGNQPQHF
CDR3 length: 14; clone size: NA; J gene: TRBJ2-1; D gene: NA; V gene: TRBV19; CDR3 DNA: TGTGCCAGTAGTGATGGGGTCTCCTACAATGAGCAGTTCTTC; CDR3 protein: CASSDGVSYNEQFF
CDR3 length: 16; clone size: NA; J gene: TRBJ2-5; D gene: TRBD2; V gene: TRBV19; CDR3 DNA: TGTGCCAGTAGTATTATTTCAAGCGGGAGACAAGAGACCCAGTACTTC; CDR3 protein: CASSIISSGRQETQYF
CDR3 length: 11; clone size: many; J gene: TRBJ1-2; D gene: NA; V gene: TRBV29-1; CDR3 DNA: TGCAGCGTTGTCAAGGGGCATGGCTACACCTTC; CDR3 protein: CSVVKGHGYTF
CDR3 length: 16; clone size: few; J gene: TRBJ2-5; D gene: TRBD1; V gene: TRBV11-2; CDR3 DNA: TGTGCCAGCAGCCCACCCGACAGGGTGTACCAAGAGACCCAGTACTTC; CDR3 protein: CASSPPDRVYQETQYF
CDR3 length: 17; clone size: many; J gene: TRBJ1-2; D gene: NA; V gene: TRBV7-9; CDR3 DNA: TGTGCCAGCAGCCTCTCCGGTTTCCTGACCAATAACTATGGCTACACCTTC; CDR3 protein: CASSLSGFLTNNYGYTF
CDR3 length: 12; clone size: NA; J gene: TRBJ2-5; D gene: NA; V gene: TRBV28; CDR3 DNA: TGTGCCAGCAGCCAACTTGTGGAGACCCAGTGCTTC; CDR3 protein: CASSQLVETQCF
CDR3 length: 14; clone size: NA; J gene: TRBJ2-7; D gene: TRBD1; V gene: TRBV7-2; CDR3 DNA: TGTGCCAGCAGTTCGGGACAGGGATTTTTCGAGCAGTACTTC; CDR3 protein: CASSSGQGFFEQYF
CDR3 length: 15; clone size: NA; J gene: TRBJ1-5; D gene: NA; V gene: TRBV19; CDR3 DNA: TGTGCCAGTAGTGGTGGCCTGACGGTCAATCAGCCCCAGCATTTT; CDR3 protein: CASSGGLTVNQPQHF
CDR3 length: 15; clone size: NA; J gene: TRBJ1-6; D gene: NA; V gene: TRBV7-2; CDR3 DNA: TGTGCCAGCAGCCCCCGCGGGATTTCGGGGTCACCCCTCCACTTT; CDR3 protein: CASSPRGISGSPLHF
CDR3 length: 14; clone size: NA; J gene: TRBJ1-6; D gene: NA; V gene: TRBV19; CDR3 DNA: TGTGCCAGTAGATCGGACACGGAGGTTTCACCCCTCCACTTT; CDR3 protein: CASRSDTEVSPLHF
CDR3 length: 14; clone size: NA; J gene: TRBJ1-2; D gene: NA; V gene: TRBV29-1; CDR3 DNA: TGCAGCGTTGTAGGCTGGGCACAGACGGATGGCTACACCTTC; CDR3 protein: CSVVGWAQTDGYTF
CDR3 length: 14; clone size: many; J gene: TRBJ1-5; D gene: TRBD1; V gene: TRBV29-1; CDR3 DNA: TGCAGCGTGACCTTTGCGACAGGGGATCAGCCCCAGCATTTT; CDR3 protein: CSVTFATGDQPQHF
CDR3 length: 14; clone size: many; J gene: TRBJ1-2; D gene: NA; V gene: TRBV2; CDR3 DNA: TGTGCCAGCAGTGCCTCCAGGAGTAACTATGGCTACACCTTC; CDR3 protein: CASSASRSNYGYTF
CDR3 length: 13; clone size: many; J gene: TRBJ1-2; D gene: NA; V gene: TRBV7-2; CDR3 DNA: TGTGCCAGCAGCTCTCCCCTCTTCCATGGCTACACCTTC; CDR3 protein: CASSSPLFHGYTF
CDR3 length: 16; clone size: NA; J gene: TRBJ1-2; D gene: TRBD1; V gene: TRBV7-4; CDR3 DNA: TGTGCCAGCAGCTTAGATTTTGGGACAGACAACTATGGCTACACCTTC; CDR3 protein: CASSLDFGTDNYGYTF
CDR3 length: 13; clone size: NA; J gene: TRBJ2-5; D gene: NA; V gene: TRBV28; CDR3 DNA: TGTGCCAGCAAGCCGGGCAGGGAAGAGACCCAGTACTTC; CDR3 protein: CASKPGREETQYF
CDR3 length: 14; clone size: many; J gene: TRBJ1-6; D gene: NA; V gene: TRBV19; CDR3 DNA: TGTGCCAGTAGTATAGGACAGTATAATTCACCCCTCCACTTT; CDR3 protein: CASSIGQYNSPLHF
CDR3 length: 14; clone size: NA; J gene: TRBJ1-2; D gene: TRBD1; V gene: TRBV7-9; CDR3 DNA: TGTGCCAGCAGCCCGAATGGACAGGGTAATGGCTACACCTTC; CDR3 protein: CASSPNGQGNGYTF
CDR3 length: 16; clone size: many; J gene: TRBJ2-2; D gene: NA; V gene: TRBV9; CDR3 DNA: TGTGCCAGCAGCCTACAGGGCGGGATGTACACCGGGGAGCTGTTTTTT; CDR3 protein: CASSLQGGMYTGELFF
CDR3 length: 16; clone size: many; J gene: TRBJ1-5; D gene: NA; V gene: TRBV2; CDR3 DNA: TGTGCCAGCGGATCAGGGGCCCGGGAGAGCAATCAGCCCCAGCATTTT; CDR3 protein: CASGSGARESNQPQHF
CDR3 length: 13; clone size: many; J gene: TRBJ1-1; D gene: NA; V gene: TRBV20-1; CDR3 DNA: TGCAGTGTCACAGACAACGGTCACACTGAAGCTTTCTTT; CDR3 protein: CSVTDNGHTEAFF
CDR3 length: 16; clone size: NA; J gene: TRBJ2-7; D gene: TRBD2; V gene: TRBV29-1; CDR3 DNA: TGCAGCGTTGATCGACTAGCGGGAGGCAACCGCTACGAGCAGTGCTTC; CDR3 protein: CSVDRLAGGNRYEQCF
CDR3 length: 15; clone size: many; J gene: TRBJ2-5; D gene: NA; V gene: TRBV11-2; CDR3 DNA: TGTGCCAGCAGCTTGTATTTGACGGACCAAGAGACCCAGTACTTC; CDR3 protein: CASSLYLTDQETQYF
CDR3 length: 15; clone size: few; J gene: TRBJ2-5; D gene: NA; V gene: TRBV15; CDR3 DNA: TGTGCCTCCAGTGGAGACAGTGGGGTTAGAGAGACCCAGTACTTC; CDR3 protein: CASSGDSGVRETQYF
CDR3 length: 14; clone size: NA; J gene: TRBJ2-7; D gene: TRBD2; V gene: TRBV7-9; CDR3 DNA: TGTGCCAGCAGTTACTCCCCGGGAGGTCACGAGCAGTACTTC; CDR3 protein: CASSYSPGGHEQYF
CDR3 length: 15; clone size: many; J gene: TRBJ1-2; D gene: NA; V gene: TRBV10-2; CDR3 DNA: TGCGCCAGCAGTGAGTCGAATTGGTCAGTGTCTGGCTACACCTTC; CDR3 protein: CASSESNWSVSGYTF
CDR3 length: 16; clone size: NA; J gene: TRBJ2-7; D gene: TRBD2; V gene: TRBV2; CDR3 DNA: TGTGCCAGCAGCGCCCGTGGGGCGGGAGGGCCACAAGAGCAGTACTTC; CDR3 protein: CASSARGAGGPQEQYF